The sequence of this T cell receptor (beta chain) was determined in a study of blood T cells in healthy people across ages. On the study more broadly: About one barcoded beta molecule was captured per two T cells (by template switching).

Primed by a sample-barcoded 5' primer and a J-beta primer mix, a second PCR proceeded for 7 to 11 cycles. The template-switch adaptor, which had 12 random nucleotides, put a tag on each cDNA molecule. One entry per CDR3 protein results from TCRdb running MiXCR on the 5' RACE reads. This sample has 1.5 million or so distinct CDR3 sequences, with approximately 38% found just once. This clonotype was picked up a small number of times. At one end, the junction sequence differs from germline, possibly due to a read error. Per germline, CDR1 SGHRS and CDR2 YFSETQ. This CDR3 comprises 13 residues. The rearrangement joins TRBV5-1 to TRBJ2-5; D possibly matches TRBD1 or TRBD2 (5 bases each). Sequences were obtained from blood. The source of this sequence is a young woman in good health. The CDR3 nucleotides read TGTGCCAGCAGCGTAGAGAGGGGAGAGACCCAGTACTTC. As protein: CASSVERGETQYF.